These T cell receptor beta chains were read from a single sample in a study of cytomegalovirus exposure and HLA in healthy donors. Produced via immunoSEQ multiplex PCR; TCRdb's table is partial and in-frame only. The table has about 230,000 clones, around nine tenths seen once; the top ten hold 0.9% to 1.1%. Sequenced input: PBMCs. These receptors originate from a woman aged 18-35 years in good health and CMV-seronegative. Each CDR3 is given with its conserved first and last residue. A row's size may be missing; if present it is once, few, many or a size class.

CDR3 protein: CATTGLAGNTGELFF; V gene: TRBV15; J gene: TRBJ2-2; clone size: .
CDR3 protein: CASSLVGAADTLNYGYTF; V gene: TRBV5-4; J gene: TRBJ1-2; clone size: .
CDR3 protein: CASSLVSGPGFRNIQYF; V gene: TRBV11-2; J gene: TRBJ2-4; clone size: .
CDR3 protein: CASTAGGAGDTQYF; V gene: TRBV9; J gene: TRBJ2-3; clone size: .
CDR3 protein: CASSLGQGFTNEKLFF; V gene: TRBV25-1; J gene: TRBJ1-4; clone size: .
CDR3 protein: CASSISLRGLADYEQYF; V gene: TRBV19; J gene: TRBJ2-7; clone size: .
CDR3 protein: CASSWDRVMIGELFF; V gene: TRBV27; J gene: TRBJ2-2; clone size: .
CDR3 protein: CASSETRGSKQYF; V gene: TRBV10-1; J gene: TRBJ2-7; clone size: .
CDR3 protein: CAWSVLLAGVENEQFF; V gene: TRBV30; J gene: TRBJ2-1; clone size: .
CDR3 protein: CATSRDLGPEKLFF; V gene: TRBV15; J gene: TRBJ1-4; clone size: .
CDR3 protein: CASHKFTAYNEQFF; V gene: TRBV2; J gene: TRBJ2-1; clone size: once
CDR3 protein: CAISDRSEQYF; V gene: TRBV10-3; J gene: TRBJ2-7; clone size: .
CDR3 protein: CASSIGGTFMNTEAFF; V gene: TRBV19; J gene: TRBJ1-1; clone size: .
CDR3 protein: CASSQRGQGGYEQYF; V gene: TRBV4-2; J gene: TRBJ2-7; clone size: few